This T cell receptor (beta chain) was identified during a study of ipilimumab plus nivolumab after autologous stem cell transplantation. About the study: Typical patient got a handful of ipilimumab doses and fewer than 10 nivolumab doses (median). Study-level points and caveats: Per the authors, repertoire, Treg and microbiota data justify further study.

The repertoire was sequenced with immunoSEQ multiplex PCR; TCRdb's copy has only in-frame clones and lacks some. The sample lists about 10,000 clones, over 60% occurring once. Patients got 3 mg/kg IV nivolumab weeks 1, 4, 7, 10, then biweekly through week 26. To note about this clone: What it recognizes is unknown.

V was pared by 3 bases and J by 6 bases, with 4 bases of the junction left unmatched. This CDR3 region has 14 residues. Germline V lookup: CDR1 MNHEY, CDR2 SMNVEV (reference sequence). Sequencing used PBMCs, obtained in a trial of ipilimumab plus nivolumab as post-transplant consolidation. This chain uses TRBV27 with TRBJ2-7; 11 bases are a match to TRBD1. The origin of this receptor is a female donor with multiple myeloma. CDR3 nucleotide sequence: TGTGCCAGCAGTTTCCCGGGACAGGGGGGCGAGCAGTACTTC. Translation gives CASSFPGQGGEQYF.